The 21 T cell receptor beta chains listed next were all sequenced from one sample in a study of cytomegalovirus exposure and HLA in healthy donors. The PCR had 60 Vbeta and 13 Jbeta primers. The table came from immunoSEQ multiplex PCR; TCRdb's copy has only in-frame clones and leaves some out. The sample has 100,000 to 150,000 clones; approximately 80% are singletons. Sample: PBMCs. These receptors all stem from a man in his forties in good health and CMV-seronegative.

The chain is built from TRBV28 and TRBJ1-2; no firm D call. This CDR3 is 12 amino acids long. The germline V gene has CDR1 MDHEN and CDR2 SYDVKM. V gave up 2 bases and J gave up 6 bases, with 7 bases separating them. The CDR3 nucleotides are TGTGCCAGCAGTTTAATCGGGAATGGCTACACCTTC. Its protein is CASSLIGNGYTF.

This chain joins TRBV28 and TRBJ1-6; D is undetermined. This CDR3 is 15 amino acids long. Germline values: CDR1 MDHEN, CDR2 SYDVKM. V was trimmed by 6 bases and J by 9 bases, leaving 18 bases between them. The CDR3, as DNA: TGTGCCAGCAGCCCCTTGGAGGGTACAATTTCACCCCTCCACTTT. As protein: CASSPLEGTISPLHF.

For the CDR3, the DNA is TGTGCCAGCAGTACCCTTGGGTTTGGCAGGGTTGCAGATACGCAGTATTTT. This encodes CASSTLGFGRVADTQYF. The V call is TRBV27, the J call TRBJ2-3, with D tentatively TRBD1 (5 bases). The CDR3 is 17 amino acids. CDR1 and CDR2 from the germline V gene are MNHEY and SMNVEV (reference sequence). V shed 5 bases and J shed 4 bases, with 22 bases lying between them.

The chain recombines TRBV5-1 with TRBJ1-1; D remains ambiguous. CDR3 length: 14 residues. Germline V gene sequence: CDR1 SGHRS, CDR2 YFSETQ. The V and J ends lost 4 bases and 0 bases respectively, with 10 bases between them. The CDR3 sequence is CASSDILVNTEAFF. The CDR3 nucleotides read TGCGCCAGCAGCGACATCCTCGTGAACACTGAAGCTTTCTTT.

This rearrangement joins TRBV2 to TRBJ1-4; 7 positions agree with TRBD1. The CDR3 spans 14 residues. The V gene's germline CDR1 is SNHLY and CDR2 FYNNEI. With V trimmed by 6 bases and J by 7 bases, 8 bases remained unmatched. CDR3 in DNA: TGTGCCAGCAGCCAGGGGGAGGAAAGTGAAAAACTGTTTTTT. Amino acid sequence: CASSQGEESEKLFF.

The J gene is TRBJ2-6, the V gene TRBV7-9; 9 positions match TRBD1. This CDR3 contains 18 residues. Trimming at V came to 3 bases and at J to 2 bases, leaving 8 bases not matched to a gene. Germline V lookup: CDR1 SEHNR, CDR2 FQNEAQ (reference sequence). The CDR3 loop is CASSLTGTGSPGANVLTF. CDR3 bases: TGTGCCAGCAGCTTGACCGGGACAGGGAGTCCTGGGGCCAACGTCCTGACTTTC.

The chain couples TRBV4-2 to TRBJ1-2; the match to TRBD1 covers 7 bases. V gave up 2 bases and J gave up 5 bases; unmatched junction bases: 8. Germline loops: CDR1 LGHNA, CDR2 YNFKEQ. CDR3 length: 15 amino acids. CDR3 DNA: TGTGCCAGCAGCCAATCCGTCAGGGGGGATTATGGCTACACCTTC. Translation gives CASSQSVRGDYGYTF.

This clone came up a few times. The chain carries TRBV6-1 and TRBJ1-1; 7 nucleotides match TRBD1. V trimming: 6 bases; J trimming: 6 bases; junction bases outside the gene matches: 10. Germline CDR1 is MNHNS and CDR2 is SASEGT. The CDR3 runs 14 residues. The CDR3 reads CASRQTGSSAEAFF. In nucleotides, the CDR3 is TGTGCCAGCAGGCAGACAGGGTCCAGCGCTGAAGCTTTCTTT.

This chain joins TRBV7-5 and TRBJ2-7; no DNA check was done on the table's D call, TRBD2. TRBV7-5 is listed as a pseudogene. CDR3 length equals 18 residues. CDR3 residues: CARSAPGLAGALILEQYF. The DNA of the CDR3 is TGTGCCAGAAGCGCGCCGGGACTAGCGGGGGCCCTGATTTTGGAGCAGTACTTC.

The rearrangement joins TRBV9 to TRBJ2-7; 7 bases are a match to TRBD2. V dropped 4 bases and J dropped 2; count of bases not matched to a gene: 9. This CDR3 is built from 15 residues. Germline assignment: CDR1 SGDLS and CDR2 YYNGEE. CDR3 sequence reads: CASSPGGSVAYEQYF. The CDR3 DNA reads as TGTGCCAGCAGCCCCGGGGGGAGTGTAGCCTACGAGCAGTACTTC. Drawing the rest from reference TRBV9 and TRBJ2-7, the complete variable domain is DSGVTQTPKHLITATGQRVTLRCSPRSGDLSVYWYQQSLDQGLQFLIQYYNGEERAKGNILERFSAQQFPDLHSELNLSSLELGDSALYFCASSPGGSVAYEQYFGPGTRLTVT.

The rearrangement uses TRBV2 and TRBJ1-5, with a possible D match to TRBD1 (6 bases). This CDR3 has 15 amino acids. V shed 6 bases and J shed 2 bases, with 14 bases lying between them. Germline V gives CDR1 SNHLY, CDR2 FYNNEI. This CDR3 reads CASSATGLGNQPQHF. CDR3 bases: TGTGCCAGCAGCGCGACAGGCCTCGGCAATCAGCCCCAGCATTTT.

The table lists this clone with a few counts. The chain couples TRBV7-6 to TRBJ1-1; 9 nucleotides line up with TRBD1. The CDR3 has 15 residues. Germline-derived CDR1 and CDR2 are SGHVS and FNYEAQ. Trimming removed 5 bases from V and 5 bases from J; junction bases left unmatched: 9. For the CDR3, the DNA is TGTGCCAGCAGCCCCGGGACAGGGTTTGTGACTGAAGCTTTCTTT. It translates to CASSPGTGFVTEAFF.

The gene calls are TRBV2 and TRBJ1-4, with unresolved D. Per the germline V gene, CDR1 is SNHLY and CDR2 is FYNNEI. The CDR3 is 11 amino acids. V lost 9 bases and J lost 7, with 9 bases in between. As DNA, the CDR3 is TGTGCCAGTCGAACGGGTGAAAAACTGTTTTTT. It encodes CASRTGEKLFF.

This clone showed up just a few times. J is TRBJ2-5 and V is TRBV4-1, with D possibly TRBD2 on 6 matching bases. V shed 1 base and J shed 5 bases, with 14 bases lying between them. Germline lookup yields CDR1 MGHRA and CDR2 YSYEKL. The CDR3 runs 15 residues. CDR3 nucleotides: TGCGCCAGCAGCCAAGGGGGCGGGGCTTTTGAGACCCAGTACTTC. Translating gives CASSQGGGAFETQYF.

This clone was observed a handful of times. This chain uses TRBV6-4 with TRBJ1-1; D possibly corresponds to TRBD1 (5 bases). Trimming left V 4 bases short and J 1 base short, with 7 bases between. The length of the CDR3 is 13 residues. Per germline, CDR1 MRHNA and CDR2 SNTAGT. CDR3 in amino acids: CASSATANTEAFF. CDR3 DNA: TGTGCCAGCAGTGCGACAGCGAACACTGAAGCTTTCTTT.

This clone was detected only once. The chain links TRBV6-1 to TRBJ1-1; no firm D call. Germline V gene data show CDR1 as MNHNS and CDR2 as SASEGT. The CDR3 has 13 amino acids. V lost 7 bases and J lost 8, with 17 bases in between. The CDR3 sequence: CASNPFDWREAFF. Here the CDR3 DNA reads TGTGCCAGCAACCCCTTCGACTGGCGGGAAGCTTTCTTT.

This clone was detected once. The genes are TRBV27 and TRBJ1-2; possibly TRBD1 for D (5 bases). The germline V gene encodes CDR1 MNHEY and CDR2 SMNVEV (reference sequence). V gave up 6 bases and J gave up 7 bases, with 15 bases separating them. The CDR3 totals 13 residues. CDR3 DNA sequence: TGTGCCAGCAGACAGGATCCCCGTGGTGGCTACACCTTC. Its translation is CASRQDPRGGYTF.

There are a few counts of this clone. The V call is TRBV11-3, the J call TRBJ2-3; TRBD2 matches at 7 bases. CDR1 SGHNT and CDR2 YENEEA come from the germline V gene. This CDR3 spans 13 amino acids. V shed 3 bases and J 6 bases; nucleotides not matched to a gene: 3. DNA of the CDR3: TGTGCCAGCAGCTTGCGGGGGTGGGATACGCAGTATTTT. This translates into CASSLRGWDTQYF.

This clone was detected once. The rearrangement links TRBV7-2 to TRBJ2-7, with D possibly matching TRBD1 (6 bases). V shed 1 base and J shed 3 bases, with 10 bases lying between them. CDR3 length equals 14 residues. Germline V gives CDR1 SGHTA, CDR2 FQGNSA. The chain's CDR3 is CASSLEQGNYEQYF. CDR3 DNA: TGTGCCAGCAGCTTAGAACAGGGAAACTACGAGCAGTACTTC.

The V and J genes are TRBV5-8 and TRBJ1-2; D might be TRBD1 (6 bases). V was pared by 4 bases and J by 5 bases, with 18 bases between. Germline CDR1 reads SGHTS; CDR2 reads YDEGEE. CDR3 length: 15 residues. In DNA form, the CDR3 reads TGTGCCAGCAGCCTCCCGCCGGGACATCTTTATGGCTACACCTTC. It translates to CASSLPPGHLYGYTF.

The chain couples TRBV19 to TRBJ1-1; 7 nucleotides match TRBD1. Germline V gene sequence: CDR1 LNHDA, CDR2 SQIVND (reference sequence). Germline trimming cut 5 bases from V and 1 base from J; bases unmatched to any gene: 7. This CDR3 has 15 amino acids. CDR3 bases: TGTGCCAGTAGTCGACCAGGGGGACGGAACACTGAAGCTTTCTTT. The encoded protein is CASSRPGGRNTEAFF.